This T cell receptor beta chain is from a study of blood T cells in healthy people across ages. Study outcomes and limitations: The authors considered diversity estimates from one million T cells to be underestimates.

Sample-barcoded 5' priming and a J-beta primer mix drove a second PCR of about 7 to 11 cycles. The template-switch adaptor, which had 12 random nucleotides, put a tag on each cDNA molecule. TCRdb re-analysed the 5' RACE reads in MiXCR, keeping a single row per CDR3 protein. Altogether 600,000 to 1,000,000 distinct CDR3 sequences are present, 58% being singletons, with the ten largest covering approximately 20%. The germline gives CDR1 SGHTA, CDR2 FQGNSA. The V gene lost 5 bases and the J gene lost 5 bases, with 10 bases spanning the gap. The CDR3 consists of 13 residues. Comment on this clonotype: Its antigen is not identified.

The draw of peripheral blood yielded around 9.6 milliliters from each donor. They isolated at least 6 million PBMCs from each sample. The clonotype originates from a man younger than 40 in good health. The chain carries TRBV7-2 and TRBJ2-1; the D gene is possibly TRBD1 (5 bases). The specimen sequenced was blood. CDR3 loop: CASSTGPNNEQFF. The CDR3 DNA sequence: TGTGCCAGCAGCACAGGACCCAACAATGAGCAGTTCTTC.